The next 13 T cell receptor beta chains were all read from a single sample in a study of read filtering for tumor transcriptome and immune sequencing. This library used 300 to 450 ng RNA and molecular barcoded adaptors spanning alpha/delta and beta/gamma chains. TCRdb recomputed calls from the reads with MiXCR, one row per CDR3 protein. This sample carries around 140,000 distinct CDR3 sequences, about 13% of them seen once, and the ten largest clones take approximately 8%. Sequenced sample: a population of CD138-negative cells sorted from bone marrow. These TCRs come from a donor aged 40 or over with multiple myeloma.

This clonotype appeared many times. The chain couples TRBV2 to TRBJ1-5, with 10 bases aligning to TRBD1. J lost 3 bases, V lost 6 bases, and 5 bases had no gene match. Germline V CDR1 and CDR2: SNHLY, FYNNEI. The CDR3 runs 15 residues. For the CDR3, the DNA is TGTGCCAGCAGGTTCGGACAGGGGGACAATCAGCCCCAGCATTTT. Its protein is CASRFGQGDNQPQHF.

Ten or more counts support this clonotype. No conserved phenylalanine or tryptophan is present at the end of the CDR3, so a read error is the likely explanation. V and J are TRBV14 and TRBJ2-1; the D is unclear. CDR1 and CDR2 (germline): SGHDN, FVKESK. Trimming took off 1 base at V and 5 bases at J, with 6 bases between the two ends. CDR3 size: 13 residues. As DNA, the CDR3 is TGTGCCAGCAGCCAAGCGTCCAACAATGAGCAGTTCCTC. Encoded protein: CASSQASNNEQFL.

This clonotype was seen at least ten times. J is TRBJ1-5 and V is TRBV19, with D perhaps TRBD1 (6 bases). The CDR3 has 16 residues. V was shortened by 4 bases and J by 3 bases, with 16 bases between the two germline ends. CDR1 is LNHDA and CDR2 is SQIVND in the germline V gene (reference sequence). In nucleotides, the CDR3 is TGTGCCAGTAGTACCTCCATCGGACAGATCAATCAGCCCCAGCATTTT. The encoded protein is CASSTSIGQINQPQHF. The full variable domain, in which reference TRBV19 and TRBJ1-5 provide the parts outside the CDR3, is DGGITQSPKYLFRKEGQNVTLSCEQNLNHDAMYWYRQDPGQGLRLIYYSQIVNDFQKGDIAEGYSVSREKKESFPLTVTSAQKNPTAFYLCASSTSIGQINQPQHFGDGTRLSIL.

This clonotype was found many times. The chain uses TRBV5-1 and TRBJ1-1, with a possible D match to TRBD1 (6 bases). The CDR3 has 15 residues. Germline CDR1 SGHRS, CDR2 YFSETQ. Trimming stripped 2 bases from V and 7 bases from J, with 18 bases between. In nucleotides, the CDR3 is TGCGCCAGCAGCTTCCGCGGGGGCCATGAGAGTGAAGCTTTCTTT. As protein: CASSFRGGHESEAFF.

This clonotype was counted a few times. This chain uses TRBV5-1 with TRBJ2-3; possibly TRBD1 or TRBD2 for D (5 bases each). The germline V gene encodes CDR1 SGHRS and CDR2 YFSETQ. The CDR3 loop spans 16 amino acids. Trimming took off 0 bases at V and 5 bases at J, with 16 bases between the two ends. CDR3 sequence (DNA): TGCGCCAGCAGCTTGGAAGCGGCCTGGGGCATAGATACGCAGTATTTT. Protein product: CASSLEAAWGIDTQYF.

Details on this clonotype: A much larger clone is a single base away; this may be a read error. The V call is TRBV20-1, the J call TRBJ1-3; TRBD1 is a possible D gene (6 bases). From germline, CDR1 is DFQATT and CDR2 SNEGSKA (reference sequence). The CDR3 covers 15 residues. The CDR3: CSAREKTGTGNTTYF. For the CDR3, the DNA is TGCAGTGCTAGAGAAAAAACAGGGACTGGAAACACCACATATTTT.

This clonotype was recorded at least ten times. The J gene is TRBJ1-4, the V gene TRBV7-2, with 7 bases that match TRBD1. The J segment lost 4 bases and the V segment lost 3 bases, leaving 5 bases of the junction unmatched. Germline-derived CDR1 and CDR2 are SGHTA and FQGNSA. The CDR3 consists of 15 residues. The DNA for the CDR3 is TGTGCCAGCAGCTTTAGGACAGGCTATAATGAAAAACTGTTTTTT. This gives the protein CASSFRTGYNEKLFF.

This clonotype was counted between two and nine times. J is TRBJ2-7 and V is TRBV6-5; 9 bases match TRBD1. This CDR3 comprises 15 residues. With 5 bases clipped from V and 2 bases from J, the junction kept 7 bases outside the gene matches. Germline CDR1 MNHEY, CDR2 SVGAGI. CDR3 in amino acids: CASSQKRTGAYEQYF. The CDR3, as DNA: TGTGCCAGCAGTCAAAAGCGGACAGGGGCCTACGAGCAGTACTTC.

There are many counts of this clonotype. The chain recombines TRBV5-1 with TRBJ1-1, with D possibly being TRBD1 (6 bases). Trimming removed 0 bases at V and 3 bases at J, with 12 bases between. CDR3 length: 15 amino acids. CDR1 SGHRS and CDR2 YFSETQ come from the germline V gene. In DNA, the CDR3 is TGCGCCAGCAGCTTGGTTGGGGGGCGGGACACTGAAGCTTTCTTT. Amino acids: CASSLVGGRDTEAFF.

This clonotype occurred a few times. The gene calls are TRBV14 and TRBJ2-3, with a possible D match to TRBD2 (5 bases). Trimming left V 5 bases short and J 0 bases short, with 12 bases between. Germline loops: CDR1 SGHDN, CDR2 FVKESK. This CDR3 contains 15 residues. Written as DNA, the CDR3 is TGTGCCAGCAGCATTAAAGCGGCTAGCACAGATACGCAGTATTTT. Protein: CASSIKAASTDTQYF.

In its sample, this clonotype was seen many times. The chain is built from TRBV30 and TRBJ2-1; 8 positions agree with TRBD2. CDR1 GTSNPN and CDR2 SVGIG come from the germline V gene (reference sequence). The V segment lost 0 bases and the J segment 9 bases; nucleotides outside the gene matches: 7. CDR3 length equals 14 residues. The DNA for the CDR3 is TGTGCCTGGAGTGTACCCGGGAGGGCATTTGAGCAGTTCTTC. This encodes CAWSVPGRAFEQFF.

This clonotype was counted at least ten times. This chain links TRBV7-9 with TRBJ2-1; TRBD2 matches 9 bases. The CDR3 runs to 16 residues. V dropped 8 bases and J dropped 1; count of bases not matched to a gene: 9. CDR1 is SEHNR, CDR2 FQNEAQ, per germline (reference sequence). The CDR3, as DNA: TGTGCCAGCGATTCCCCTAGCGGGAATTCCTACAATGAGCAGTTCTTC. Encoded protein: CASDSPSGNSYNEQFF.

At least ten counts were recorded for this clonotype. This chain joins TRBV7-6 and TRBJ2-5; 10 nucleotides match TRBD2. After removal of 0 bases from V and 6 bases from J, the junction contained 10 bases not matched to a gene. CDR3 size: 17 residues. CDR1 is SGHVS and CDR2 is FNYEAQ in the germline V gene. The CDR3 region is CASSLALAGVGGKTQYF. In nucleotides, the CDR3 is TGTGCCAGCAGCTTAGCGCTAGCGGGAGTCGGGGGCAAGACCCAGTACTTC.